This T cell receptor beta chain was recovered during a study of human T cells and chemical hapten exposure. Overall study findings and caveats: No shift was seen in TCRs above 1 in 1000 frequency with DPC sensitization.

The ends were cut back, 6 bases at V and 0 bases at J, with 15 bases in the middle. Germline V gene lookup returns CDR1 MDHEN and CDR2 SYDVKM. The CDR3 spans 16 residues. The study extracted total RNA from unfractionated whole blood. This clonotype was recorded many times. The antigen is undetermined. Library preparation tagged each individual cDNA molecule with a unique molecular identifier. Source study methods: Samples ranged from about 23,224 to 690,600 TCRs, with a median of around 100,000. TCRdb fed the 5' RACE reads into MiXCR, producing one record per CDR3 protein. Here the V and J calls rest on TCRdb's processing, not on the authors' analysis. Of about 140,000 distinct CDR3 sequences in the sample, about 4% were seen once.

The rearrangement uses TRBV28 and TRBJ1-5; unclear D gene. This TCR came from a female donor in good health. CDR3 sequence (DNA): TGTGCCAGCAGGTCAAACGGCGGGTATAGCAATCAGCCCCAGCATTTT. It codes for CASRSNGGYSNQPQHF.